One sample yielded the 29 T cell receptor beta chains listed below, sequenced in a study of T cell responses to AZD1222 COVID-19 vaccine. Using immunoSEQ multiplex PCR, the repertoire was profiled, and TCRdb retains in-frame clones only, with some absent. The sample records approximately 74,000 clones, 83% being singletons. The sample in question was peripheral blood, obtained 28 days after the second AZD1222 dose. These receptors originate from an adult who received the AZD1222 COVID-19 vaccine.

The CDR3 loop is CASSQERQGDYYEQYF. In DNA form, the CDR3 reads TGTGCCAGCAGCCAAGAACGGCAGGGGGACTACTACGAGCAGTACTTC. The chain employs TRBV14 and TRBJ2-7; possibly TRBD1 or TRBD2 for D (7 bases each). The CDR3 sequence is 16 residues long. The V end was cut by 0 bases, the J end by 3 bases, with 15 bases between. Germline loops: CDR1 SGHDN, CDR2 FVKESK.

The rearrangement joins TRBV19 to TRBJ2-6, with D perhaps matching TRBD1 (5 bases). V lost 3 bases, J lost 1 base, and 13 bases lay in between. CDR1 is LNHDA, CDR2 SQIVND, per germline (reference sequence). The length of the CDR3 is 17 residues. CDR3 nucleotide sequence: TGTGCCAGTAGTATCTACAGGAGAACTTCTGGGGCCAACGTCCTGACTTTC. It yields the protein CASSIYRRTSGANVLTF.

The chain carries TRBV7-3 and TRBJ2-2; D is possibly TRBD1 or TRBD2 (5 bases each). CDR1 is SGHTA, CDR2 FQGTGA, per germline. V shed 5 bases and J shed 4 bases, with 14 bases lying between them. This CDR3 is 15 amino acids long. As DNA, the CDR3 is TGTGCCAGCAGCCCGGGACCCGTATTCACCGGGGAGCTGTTTTTT. Its translation is CASSPGPVFTGELFF.

The chain combines TRBV9 with TRBJ2-3; D might be TRBD1 (6 bases). Trimming took 5 bases from V and 2 from J, leaving 18 bases between them. This CDR3 has 16 amino acids. Germline loops: CDR1 SGDLS, CDR2 YYNGEE. CDR3 loop: CASSNREGTFTDTQYF. Written as DNA, the CDR3 is TGTGCCAGCAGTAACAGGGAAGGCACCTTCACAGATACGCAGTATTTT. The full variable domain, completed using reference TRBV9 and TRBJ2-3, is DSGVTQTPKHLITATGQRVTLRCSPRSGDLSVYWYQQSLDQGLQFLIQYYNGEERAKGNILERFSAQQFPDLHSELNLSSLELGDSALYFCASSNREGTFTDTQYFGPGTRLTVL.

The gene calls are TRBV19 and TRBJ1-1, with 7 bases matching TRBD1. Trimming at V came to 4 bases and at J to 3 bases, leaving 5 bases not matched to a gene. This CDR3 contains 14 residues. From germline, CDR1 is LNHDA and CDR2 SQIVND (reference sequence). The CDR3 bases are TGTGCCAGTAGTAGTCCGGGACAGTACACTGAAGCTTTCTTT. The encoded protein is CASSSPGQYTEAFF.

The genes are TRBV5-4 and TRBJ2-7; 9 bases agree with TRBD2. Looked up from germline, CDR1 is SGHNT and CDR2 is YYREEE (reference sequence). CDR3 length: 13 residues. Trimming at V came to 5 bases and at J to 4 bases, leaving 4 bases not matched to a gene. The CDR3 reads CASRGTSSYEQYF. The CDR3 nucleotides are TGTGCCAGCAGGGGGACTAGCAGTTACGAGCAGTACTTC.

This rearrangement joins TRBV12-5 to TRBJ1-2; TRBD1 agrees at 9 bases. Germline trimming cut 5 bases from V and 8 bases from J; bases unmatched to any gene: 9. The CDR3 loop spans 14 amino acids. Germline CDR1 and CDR2: LGHNT and FRNRAP. CDR3 nucleotide sequence: TGTGCTAGTGGTAACCAGGGACAGGGTAACGGCTACACCTTC. This codes for CASGNQGQGNGYTF.

The rearrangement links TRBV30 to TRBJ1-1; possible D gene TRBD1, 6 bases. V was pared by 0 bases and J by 5 bases, with 13 bases between. The CDR3 has 14 residues. Germline V gives CDR1 GTSNPN, CDR2 SVGIG (reference sequence). CDR3 in amino acids: CAWSVWGPSTEAFF. CDR3 in DNA: TGTGCCTGGAGTGTTTGGGGGCCATCTACTGAAGCTTTCTTT.

V is TRBV13 and J is TRBJ2-7; D is unclear. The germline CDR1 and CDR2 sequences are PRHDT and FYEKMQ (reference sequence). The CDR3 sequence is 13 residues long. Trimming pared 5 bases from V and 0 bases from J, leaving 8 bases between. The DNA for the CDR3 is TGTGCCAGCAGCCTCGCCGCCTCCTACGAGCAGTACTTC. Protein product: CASSLAASYEQYF.

The chain couples TRBV5-4 to TRBJ1-2; weak D call: TRBD1 (5 bases). Trimming removed 1 base at V and 3 bases at J, with 13 bases between. Germline V CDR1 and CDR2: SGHNT, YYREEE (reference sequence). The CDR3 extends over 15 amino acids. The CDR3 reads CASSLSGGVDYGYTF. CDR3 DNA sequence: TGTGCCAGCAGCTTGAGTGGAGGGGTGGACTATGGCTACACCTTC.

This clone came up a few times. The chain combines TRBV7-6 with TRBJ2-1; 8 bases align to TRBD2. Germline V gene lookup returns CDR1 SGHVS and CDR2 FNYEAQ. V dropped 0 bases and J dropped 4; count of bases not matched to a gene: 5. This CDR3 has 16 residues. The CDR3 spells CASSLASGLGYNEQFF. As DNA, the CDR3 is TGTGCCAGCAGCTTAGCCTCGGGACTAGGGTACAATGAGCAGTTCTTC.

This clone was found a few times. The chain carries TRBV6-2 or TRBV6-3 and TRBJ2-7; D may be TRBD1 (5 bases). The CDR3 is 15 amino acids. Germline values: CDR1 MNHEY, CDR2 SVGEGT. Trimming took 0 bases from V and 2 from J, leaving 11 bases between them. CDR3 sequence reads: CASSYSAGITYEQYF. As DNA, the CDR3 is TGTGCCAGCAGTTACTCGGCAGGGATAACCTACGAGCAGTACTTC.

The gene calls are TRBV30 and TRBJ1-5; D is unresolved. V was cut by 0 bases and J by 1 base, with 4 bases left in between. Germline CDR1 reads GTSNPN; CDR2 reads SVGIG (reference sequence). The CDR3 is 13 amino acids. Here the CDR3 DNA reads TGTGCCTGGAGTGTGGGCAGCAATCAGCCCCAGCATTTT. Its protein is CAWSVGSNQPQHF.

The rearrangement links TRBV10-2 to TRBJ2-5; TRBD2 aligns across 10 bases. The junction had 22 bases not matched to a gene; V was cut back by 9 bases and J by 6 bases. There are 18 residues in the CDR3. Per germline, CDR1 WSHSY and CDR2 SAAADI. The CDR3 here is CASIDSYPGLATSKTQYF. In DNA, the CDR3 is TGCGCCAGTATCGATAGTTATCCGGGACTAGCGACATCCAAGACCCAGTACTTC.

A single count supports this clone. The J gene is TRBJ2-3, the V gene TRBV5-1, with TRBD1 matching 7 bases. The germline V gene has CDR1 SGHRS and CDR2 YFSETQ. The CDR3 length is 12 residues. V lost 4 bases to trimming and J lost 5 bases; unmatched junction nucleotides: 1. The CDR3 nucleotides are TGCGCCAGCAGCCCAGGGGGAGATACGCAGTATTTT. Amino acids: CASSPGGDTQYF.

The CDR3 sequence: CASSSAHYGYTF. The DNA for the CDR3 is TGTGCCAGCTCCTCTGCCCACTATGGCTACACCTTC. This rearrangement joins TRBV28 to TRBJ1-2, with D uncertain. The CDR3 has 12 residues. Trimming removed 8 bases at V and 3 bases at J, with 10 bases between. Germline assignment: CDR1 MDHEN and CDR2 SYDVKM.

This clone came up once. The V gene is TRBV6-5, the J gene TRBJ1-2, with unresolved D. The CDR3 is 14 residues long. Germline V gene sequence: CDR1 MNHEY, CDR2 SVGAGI. V was trimmed by 6 bases and J by 3 bases, leaving 14 bases between them. Written as DNA, the CDR3 is TGTGCCAGCAGCGGCGGCAGGACTTACTATGGCTACACCTTC. Amino acid sequence: CASSGGRTYYGYTF.

The chain links TRBV27 to TRBJ2-3; possible D gene TRBD2, 6 bases. CDR3 length equals 18 residues. The germline gives CDR1 MNHEY, CDR2 SMNVEV (reference sequence). The V end was cut by 2 bases, the J end by 3 bases, with 21 bases between. The CDR3 loop reads CASSLTQTPGLSTDTQYF. CDR3 nucleotide sequence: TGTGCCAGCAGTTTAACCCAAACGCCGGGACTTTCGACAGATACGCAGTATTTT.

The chain joins TRBV6-5 to TRBJ2-2; D is unclear. V was shortened by 6 bases and J by 0 bases, with 5 bases between the two germline ends. CDR3 length equals 13 residues. CDR1 and CDR2 from the germline V gene are MNHEY and SVGAGI. Here the CDR3 reads CASSYPNTGELFF. The CDR3 nucleotides are TGTGCCAGCAGCTATCCGAACACCGGGGAGCTGTTTTTT.

This clone turned up a few times. This chain joins TRBV7-9 and TRBJ1-2; D call uncertain. The CDR3 has 15 amino acids. Trimming removed 2 bases from V and 5 bases from J, with 15 bases in between. Germline-derived CDR1 and CDR2 are SEHNR and FQNEAQ (reference sequence). CDR3 residues: CASSLYGGVGYGYTF. The CDR3 coding sequence is TGTGCCAGCAGCTTATACGGCGGCGTCGGTTATGGCTACACCTTC.

The chain links TRBV19 to TRBJ2-4; D is unresolved. CDR1 and CDR2 (germline): LNHDA, SQIVND (reference sequence). This CDR3 has 12 residues. V was shortened by 2 bases and J by 6 bases, with 5 bases between the two germline ends. The chain's CDR3 is CASSIPGNIQYF. The DNA of the CDR3 is TGTGCCAGTAGTATACCGGGAAACATTCAGTACTTC.

This sequence joins TRBV25-1 and TRBJ2-5; 12 nucleotides line up with TRBD2. V gave up 3 bases and J gave up 5 bases; unmatched junction bases: 4. Germline V CDR1 and CDR2: MGHDK, SYGVNS. The CDR3 has 15 amino acids. In nucleotides, the CDR3 is TGTGCCAGCAGTGAGGGACTAGCGGGTTGGGAGACCCAGTACTTC. It encodes CASSEGLAGWETQYF.

V gene TRBV6-5 combines with J gene TRBJ1-1; possibly TRBD1 for D (5 bases). Trimming shortened V by 6 bases and J by 6 bases, and 14 bases separated the two germline ends. The germline V gene has CDR1 MNHEY and CDR2 SVGAGI. The CDR3 contains 13 residues. In DNA, the CDR3 is TGTGCCAGCAGCCTCAGGGCCCCCCCTGAAGCTTTCTTT. Translated: CASSLRAPPEAFF.

The chain has TRBV7-8 and TRBJ2-7; 7 bases are shared with TRBD1. Germline CDR1 is SGHVS and CDR2 is FQNEAQ. V dropped 6 bases and J dropped 5; count of bases not matched to a gene: 7. The CDR3 is 13 residues long. The CDR3 spells CASRLDRVHEQYF. The CDR3 bases are TGTGCCAGCAGACTAGACAGGGTCCACGAGCAGTACTTC.

The chain is built from TRBV9 and TRBJ1-3, with D unresolved. The length of the CDR3 is 15 residues. Germline V gives CDR1 SGDLS, CDR2 YYNGEE. V was shortened by 0 bases and J by 0 bases, with 7 bases between the two germline ends. The CDR3: CASSVGSYSGNTIYF. The CDR3 region has the DNA TGTGCCAGCAGCGTAGGCAGCTACTCTGGAAACACCATATATTTT. Full variable domain (missing parts from reference TRBV9 and TRBJ1-3): DSGVTQTPKHLITATGQRVTLRCSPRSGDLSVYWYQQSLDQGLQFLIQYYNGEERAKGNILERFSAQQFPDLHSELNLSSLELGDSALYFCASSVGSYSGNTIYFGEGSWLTVV.

V usage is TRBV10-2 and J usage is TRBJ2-1; D may be TRBD1 (5 bases). Between the trimmed V and J ends, which lost 3 bases and 4 bases, there was a span of 10 bases. The CDR3 is 14 amino acids. Germline V gene sequence: CDR1 WSHSY, CDR2 SAAADI. The CDR3 reads CASSDNRPYNEQFF. The CDR3 bases are TGCGCCAGCAGTGACAACAGGCCGTACAATGAGCAGTTCTTC.

The chain couples TRBV7-9 to TRBJ1-4; no definite D call. Trimming removed 2 bases from V and 6 bases from J, with 7 bases in between. Germline CDR1 and CDR2: SEHNR and FQNEAQ (reference sequence). The length of the CDR3 is 13 residues. The CDR3 sequence is CASSLQQDEKLFF. CDR3 bases: TGTGCCAGCAGCTTACAGCAGGATGAAAAACTGTTTTTT.

The chain couples TRBV7-9 to TRBJ1-2; D may be TRBD1 (5 bases). The CDR3 has 14 residues. The germline V gene has CDR1 SEHNR and CDR2 FQNEAQ (reference sequence). V was pared by 3 bases and J by 2 bases, with 10 bases between. The CDR3 DNA sequence: TGTGCCAGCAGCTTTGGGACGGGAAACTATGGCTACACCTTC. It translates to CASSFGTGNYGYTF.

The chain combines TRBV19 with TRBJ1-1; D is undetermined. V lost 2 bases and J 10 bases, leaving 8 bases between the germline ends. This CDR3 comprises 11 residues. The germline CDR1 and CDR2 sequences are LNHDA and SQIVND (reference sequence). DNA of the CDR3: TGTGCCAGTAGTATAAGGTCAGGAGCTTTCTTT. It is translated as CASSIRSGAFF.